This is a list of T cell receptor beta chains from one sample in a study of T cell repertoires in cytomegalovirus infection. These receptors' targets are unknown. MiXCR, applied by TCRdb to the reads, yields one record per CDR3 protein. The table has fewer than 350,000 distinct CDR3 sequences, about 27% seen once. The source material was cultured PBMCs, sampled from culture after CMV antigen stimulation. The receptors were gathered from a human donor in good health (CMV status not recorded). Some clones in this sample may be carry-over from other donors' samples. Both conserved end residues are part of each CDR3. The order of the fields is J gene, V gene, CDR3 protein.

TRBJ1-4 | TRBV6-5 | CASSYSVMATNEKLFF
TRBJ1-1 | TRBV7-8 | CASSPRTGSHTEAFF
TRBJ2-7 | TRBV6-5 | CASSYEGLGDYEQYF
TRBJ1-1 | TRBV12-3/TRBV12-4 | CASKLPRVTEAFF
TRBJ2-1 | TRBV7-3 | CASSTGQGNEQFF
TRBJ2-4 | TRBV30 | CAWRDWGKNIQYF
TRBJ1-5 | TRBV19 | CASRHRGNQPQHF
TRBJ2-7 | TRBV7-6 | CASSPRGQGTSSYEQYF
TRBJ2-7 | TRBV12-3/TRBV12-4 | CASSQLSYEQYF
TRBJ2-1 | TRBV5-4 | CASSLGPSSYNEQFF
TRBJ2-1 | TRBV7-9 | CASSLSQGTSGRTYNEQFF
TRBJ1-5 | TRBV28 | CASSSGTGDTQPQHF
TRBJ1-2 | TRBV19 | CASSPGVGEGDYGYTF
TRBJ1-3 | TRBV5-1 | CASSLGATGNTIYF
TRBJ2-7 | TRBV18 | CASSPGGLNSYEQYF
TRBJ2-5 | TRBV7-9 | CASSLGAGPEETQYF
TRBJ2-3 | TRBV6-8 | CASNTLLEGAGADTQYF
TRBJ2-7 | TRBV7-8 | CASSRSRATAYEQYF
TRBJ2-3 | TRBV4-2 | CASSQDFQRERYF
TRBJ2-1 | TRBV11-1 | CASSQSSGVNEQFF
TRBJ1-6 | TRBV4-2 | CASSQDDALPNYNSPLHF
TRBJ2-6 | TRBV7-9 | CASSSPRGDRAYSSGANVLTF
TRBJ2-7 | TRBV7-2 | CASSLAPSGYEQYF
TRBJ2-5 | TRBV7-9 | CASSLKAVTYF
TRBJ2-7 | TRBV27 | CASSLRDSTYEQYF
TRBJ2-5 | TRBV7-9 | CASRKQTGETQYF
TRBJ1-6 | TRBV6-1 | CASSQVADSPLHF